The following is a T cell receptor beta chain sequence with its context. Its specificity is unknown. This sample was taken from a study of Ad26.COV2.S vaccination and SARS-CoV-2 variants. The CDR3 runs to 11 residues. V lost 6 bases and J 6 bases, leaving 9 bases between the germline ends. TCRdb's copy holds only in-frame clones and misses some; the assay was immunoSEQ multiplex PCR. The sample consists of 400,000 to 500,000 clones, approximately 92% of them appearing once. The treatment denotes: about 20 received Ad26.COV2.S at low or high dose, single or two shots; about 5 received placebo; per-sample allocation not given. Specimens were obtained on day 63 following the first vaccine or placebo injection. The vaccine delivered Wuhan-strain SARS-CoV-2 spike through an Ad26 vector. General study findings and limits: Following vaccination, spike-specific CD8+ and CD4+ T cell responses reportedly exhibited substantial breadth.

This chain uses TRBV12-3 or TRBV12-4 with TRBJ2-7; D is perhaps TRBD1 (5 bases). The receptor's source is a person between 18 and 65 years old who received the Ad26.COV2.S COVID-19 vaccine or a placebo. Sample: peripheral blood, taken in a trial of Ad26.COV2.S vaccine versus placebo. The DNA of the CDR3 is TGTGCCAGCAGCCAGGGCGCCGAGCAGTACGTC. Translated, it gives CASSQGAEQYV.